This T cell receptor beta chain was documented in a study of cytotoxic CD8 clonotypes in ibrutinib-treated CLL. Background on the study: Response samples were taken after a median roughly 12 months of treatment, range 6 to 36.

General study results and limits: Once treatment began, public clonotypes, which were uncommon, contracted or stayed stable. Baseline-level clonality went beyond age-matched healthy donors and moved in step with circulating CD8+ T-cell counts. Clonality rose at ibrutinib response and fell back toward baseline at progression.

CDR3 size: 14 residues. Germline V lookup: CDR1 PRHDT, CDR2 FYEKMQ (reference sequence). With 0 bases removed from V and 3 bases from J, the gap between germline ends came to 9 bases. Sequencing used immunoSEQ multiplex PCR; TCRdb keeps in-frame clones, though not all of them. The sample comprises a few hundred thousand clones, around four fifths of which are singletons, and over 6.5% rests with the top ten. To note about this clone: Its matching antigen is unknown.

This clonotype was obtained from a human donor with chronic lymphocytic leukemia. This specimen was PBMCs, taken before ibrutinib treatment. The chain joins TRBV13 to TRBJ2-7, with D possibly matching TRBD2 (6 bases). The CDR3 here is CASSLGLEGYEQYF. CDR3 nucleotides: TGTGCCAGCAGCTTAGGGCTGGAGGGCTACGAGCAGTACTTC.